This T cell receptor (beta chain) was sequenced during a study of T cell changes during pregnancy in multiple sclerosis. Per germline, CDR1 SGHTA and CDR2 FQGNSA. The V and J ends lost 5 bases and 4 bases respectively, with 2 bases between them. This CDR3 is built from 10 residues. Sequenced by immunoSEQ multiplex PCR; TCRdb stores in-frame clones only, minus some. The data contain fewer than 80,000 clones, 80% to 95% of them singletons. The chain is built from TRBV7-2 and TRBJ2-5; D is uncertain. The receptor was isolated from a female donor in good health, enrolled as a control in a pregnancy study. This specimen was peripheral blood, taken in the third trimester of pregnancy. CDR3 in amino acids: CASSLETQYF. CDR3 sequence (DNA): TGTGCCAGCAGCCTAGAGACCCAGTACTTC.